Listed below are T cell receptor beta chains from one sample, sequenced in a study of blood T cell repertoires in COVID-19. Libraries were prepared by immunoSEQ multiplex PCR; TCRdb keeps only in-frame clonotypes and omits some of them. Among 450,000 or so clones listed, about 90% were seen once. The sequenced material came from PBMCs or T cells enriched from blood (not recorded which). The receptors come from a man between 18 and 35 years old who had recovered from COVID-19. The CDR3 runs from the conserved cysteine through the conserved F or W. The D gene is left open where the match is weak. Only some rows state a clone size, as once, few, many or a class for expanded clones.

size: .; D: .; V: TRBV7-9; J: TRBJ1-4; CDR3: CASSLVTGSNEKLFF; DNA: TGTGCCAGCAGCTTAGTAACAGGCTCTAATGAAAAACTGTTTTTT
size: .; D: TRBD1; V: TRBV9; J: TRBJ1-2; CDR3: CASSATRDRDVGYTF; DNA: TGTGCCAGCAGCGCCACGAGGGACAGGGACGTCGGCTACACCTTC
size: .; D: .; V: TRBV2; J: TRBJ1-4; CDR3: CATNVQVNEKLFF; DNA: TGTGCCACCAACGTGCAGGTTAATGAAAAACTGTTTTTT
size: .; D: TRBD2; V: TRBV6-1; J: TRBJ2-7; CDR3: CASSERLAGGSSYEQYF; DNA: TGTGCCAGCAGTGAAAGGCTAGCGGGAGGCAGCTCCTACGAGCAGTACTTC
size: .; D: TRBD2; V: TRBV27; J: TRBJ2-7; CDR3: CASSSGLGSYEQYF; DNA: TGTGCCAGCAGTTCAGGACTAGGCTCCTACGAGCAGTACTTC
size: .; D: TRBD2; V: TRBV5-1; J: TRBJ2-1; CDR3: CASSWGSGVYNEQFF; DNA: TGCGCCAGCAGCTGGGGTAGCGGGGTCTACAATGAGCAGTTCTTC
size: .; D: TRBD2; V: TRBV29-1; J: TRBJ2-1; CDR3: CSAAAAGRGGLAGREQFF; DNA: TGCAGCGCTGCCGCCGCGGGACGAGGCGGACTAGCGGGTCGTGAGCAGTTCTTC
size: once; D: .; V: TRBV5-1; J: TRBJ1-1; CDR3: CASSLALGGNTEAFF; DNA: TGCGCCAGCAGCTTGGCCTTGGGGGGGAACACTGAAGCTTTCTTT
size: .; D: TRBD1; V: TRBV18; J: TRBJ2-7; CDR3: CASSPTGSSYEQYF; DNA: TGTGCCAGCTCACCGACAGGGAGCTCCTACGAGCAGTACTTC
size: .; D: TRBD1; V: TRBV30; J: TRBJ2-7; CDR3: CAWSVSEGAVFYF; DNA: TGTGCCTGGAGTGTGAGTGAGGGGGCGGTTTTCTACTTC
size: .; D: .; V: TRBV5-4; J: TRBJ1-5; CDR3: CASSLGGSGQPQHF; DNA: TGTGCCAGCAGCTTGGGAGGGTCAGGTCAGCCCCAGCATTTT
size: .; D: TRBD2; V: TRBV5-1; J: TRBJ2-1; CDR3: CASSLTGGNNEQFF; DNA: TGCGCCAGCAGCTTAACGGGAGGGAACAATGAGCAGTTCTTC
size: .; D: TRBD2; V: TRBV15; J: TRBJ2-7; CDR3: CATSRETGTNYEQYF; DNA: TGTGCCACCAGCAGAGAAACCGGGACTAATTACGAGCAGTACTTC
size: .; D: .; V: TRBV19; J: TRBJ1-2; CDR3: CASSIQAELGASYGYTF; DNA: TGTGCCAGTAGTATTCAGGCAGAATTAGGTGCGAGCTATGGCTACACCTTC
size: .; D: TRBD1; V: TRBV7-9; J: TRBJ1-6; CDR3: CASSLHSRDRGSYNSPLHF; DNA: TGTGCCAGCAGCTTACATTCTCGTGACAGGGGCTCCTATAATTCACCCCTCCACTTT
size: .; D: TRBD2; V: TRBV7-8; J: TRBJ2-5; CDR3: CAGGGPSGQETQYF; DNA: TGTGCCGGCGGAGGGCCTAGCGGGCAAGAGACCCAGTACTTC
size: .; D: .; V: TRBV9; J: TRBJ1-2; CDR3: CASSAQGVYGYTF; DNA: TGTGCCAGCAGCGCCCAGGGTGTCTATGGCTACACCTTC
size: .; D: .; V: TRBV6-1; J: TRBJ1-5; CDR3: CASSEVARSNQPQHF; DNA: TGTGCCAGCAGTGAAGTCGCCAGGTCCAATCAGCCCCAGCATTTT
size: .; D: TRBD1; V: TRBV6-5; J: TRBJ2-7; CDR3: CASSRQGYEQYF; DNA: TGTGCCAGCAGTCGACAGGGTTACGAGCAGTACTTC
size: .; D: .; V: TRBV28; J: TRBJ1-6; CDR3: CASSSKGRLTSPLHF; DNA: TGTGCCAGCAGTTCGAAGGGGAGGCTGACTTCACCCCTCCACTTT
size: .; D: .; V: TRBV18; J: TRBJ1-1; CDR3: CASSPGRMAEAFF; DNA: TGTGCCAGCTCACCGGGGAGGATGGCTGAAGCTTTCTTT
size: .; D: .; V: TRBV6-4; J: TRBJ1-5; CDR3: CASSRNSGPWQPQHF; DNA: TGTGCCAGCAGCAGAAACTCAGGGCCTTGGCAGCCCCAGCATTTT
size: once; D: TRBD2; V: TRBV12-5; J: TRBJ2-3; CDR3: CASGLVVGRDADTQYF; DNA: TGTGCTAGTGGTTTGGTAGTCGGGAGGGACGCAGATACGCAGTATTTT
size: once; D: .; V: TRBV9; J: TRBJ1-2; CDR3: CASTPSTTNYGYTF; DNA: TGTGCCAGCACCCCTTCGACAACTAACTATGGCTACACCTTC
size: .; D: TRBD1; V: TRBV10-3; J: TRBJ2-1; CDR3: CAISDQGAYNEQFF; DNA: TGTGCCATCAGTGACCAGGGGGCCTACAATGAGCAGTTCTTC
size: .; D: TRBD1; V: TRBV6-5; J: TRBJ2-7; CDR3: CASSPGTGIYEQYF; DNA: TGTGCCAGCAGTCCCGGGACAGGGATCTACGAGCAGTACTTC
size: .; D: .; V: TRBV5-4; J: TRBJ2-3; CDR3: CASSKDAGAITDTQYF; DNA: TGTGCCAGCAGCAAGGACGCAGGGGCCATCACAGATACGCAGTATTTT
size: few; D: TRBD2; V: TRBV5-1; J: TRBJ2-7; CDR3: CASSSWTSGFYEQYF; DNA: TGCGCCAGCAGCTCCTGGACTAGCGGGTTCTACGAGCAGTACTTC
size: .; D: .; V: TRBV15; J: TRBJ1-5; CDR3: CATSRVQYSNQPQHF; DNA: TGTGCCACCAGCAGAGTCCAGTATAGCAATCAGCCCCAGCATTTT
size: .; D: .; V: TRBV5-8; J: TRBJ2-7; CDR3: CASSLTRQSSYEQYF; DNA: TGTGCCAGCAGCTTAACAAGACAGTCCTCCTACGAGCAGTACTTC
size: .; D: .; V: TRBV9; J: TRBJ1-1; CDR3: CASSERGNTEAFF; DNA: TGTGCCAGCAGCGAAAGGGGTAACACTGAAGCTTTCTTT
size: .; D: .; V: TRBV7-9; J: TRBJ1-2; CDR3: CASSLDLTNYGYTF; DNA: TGTGCCAGCAGCTTAGACTTAACCAACTATGGCTACACCTTC
size: .; D: .; V: TRBV2; J: TRBJ2-7; CDR3: CASTGAYEQYF; DNA: TGTGCCAGCACAGGCGCCTACGAGCAGTACTTC
size: once; D: .; V: TRBV7-2; J: TRBJ2-1; CDR3: CASSPQGFWNEQFF; DNA: TGTGCCAGCAGCCCACAGGGTTTTTGGAATGAGCAGTTCTTC
size: .; D: .; V: TRBV11-3; J: TRBJ1-1; CDR3: CASSDSLQGWNTEAFF; DNA: TGTGCCAGCAGCGACTCCCTACAGGGCTGGAACACTGAAGCTTTCTTT
size: .; D: TRBD1; V: TRBV10-1; J: TRBJ1-5; CDR3: CASRVTGMSNQPQHF; DNA: TGCGCCAGCAGGGTGACAGGGATGAGTAACCAGCCCCAGCATTTT
size: .; D: .; V: TRBV10-1; J: TRBJ1-6; CDR3: CASSDRQGRNSPLHF; DNA: TGCGCCAGCAGTGATCGGCAGGGCCGGAATTCACCCCTCCACTTT
size: .; D: TRBD1; V: TRBV6-5; J: TRBJ2-7; CDR3: CASVPGQGTFYEQYF; DNA: TGTGCCAGCGTCCCTGGACAGGGCACCTTCTACGAGCAGTACTTC
size: .; D: TRBD1; V: TRBV14; J: TRBJ1-2; CDR3: CASSQGSGDRVFGYTF; DNA: TGTGCCAGCAGCCAAGGGAGCGGGGACAGGGTGTTCGGCTACACCTTC
size: .; D: .; V: TRBV7-2; J: TRBJ1-4; CDR3: CASSQPRLGELFF; DNA: TGTGCCAGCAGTCAACCTCGATTAGGGGAACTGTTTTTT
size: .; D: TRBD2; V: TRBV3-1/TRBV3-2; J: TRBJ2-1; CDR3: CASSTTSGEHNEQFF; DNA: TGTGCCAGCAGTACGACTAGCGGGGAACACAATGAGCAGTTCTTC
size: .; D: TRBD1; V: TRBV5-4; J: TRBJ1-2; CDR3: CASSAPRGRHYGYTF; DNA: TGTGCCAGCAGCGCACCCAGGGGGCGTCACTATGGCTACACCTTC
size: .; D: TRBD1; V: TRBV2; J: TRBJ1-5; CDR3: CASRGTQGALNQPQHF; DNA: TGTGCCAGCAGGGGGACACAGGGGGCTTTAAATCAGCCCCAGCATTTT
size: .; D: .; V: TRBV20-1; J: TRBJ2-7; CDR3: CSALSYEQYF; DNA: TGCAGTGCTCTCTCCTACGAGCAGTACTTC
size: once; D: .; V: TRBV3-1/TRBV3-2; J: TRBJ2-1; CDR3: CASSHIQGYNEQFF; DNA: TGTGCCAGCAGCCATATACAGGGATACAATGAGCAGTTCTTC